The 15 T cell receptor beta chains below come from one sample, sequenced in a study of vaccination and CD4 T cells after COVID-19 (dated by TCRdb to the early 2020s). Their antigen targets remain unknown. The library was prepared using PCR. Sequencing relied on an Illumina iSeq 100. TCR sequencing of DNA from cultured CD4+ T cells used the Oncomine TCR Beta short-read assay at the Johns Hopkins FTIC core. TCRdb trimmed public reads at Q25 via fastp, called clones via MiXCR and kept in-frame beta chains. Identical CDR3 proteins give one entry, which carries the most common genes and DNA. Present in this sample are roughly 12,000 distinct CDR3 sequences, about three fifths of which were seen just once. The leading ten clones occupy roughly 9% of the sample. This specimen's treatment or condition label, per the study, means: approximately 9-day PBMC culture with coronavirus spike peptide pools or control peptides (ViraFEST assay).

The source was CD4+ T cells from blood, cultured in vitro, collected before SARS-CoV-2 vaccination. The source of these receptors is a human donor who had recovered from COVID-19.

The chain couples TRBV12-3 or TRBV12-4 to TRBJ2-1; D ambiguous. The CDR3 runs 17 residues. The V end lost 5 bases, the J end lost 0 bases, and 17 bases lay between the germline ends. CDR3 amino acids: CASSVVRASRSYNEQFF. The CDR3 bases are TGTGCCAGCAGTGTAGTCCGGGCCTCTCGCTCCTACAATGAGCAGTTCTTC.

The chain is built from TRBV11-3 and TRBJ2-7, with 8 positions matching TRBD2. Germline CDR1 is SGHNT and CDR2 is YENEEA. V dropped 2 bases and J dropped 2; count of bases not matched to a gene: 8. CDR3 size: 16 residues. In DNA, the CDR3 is TGTGCCAGCAGCTTAAGCCCAGCGGGGGTAACCTACGAGCAGTACTTC. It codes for CASSLSPAGVTYEQYF.

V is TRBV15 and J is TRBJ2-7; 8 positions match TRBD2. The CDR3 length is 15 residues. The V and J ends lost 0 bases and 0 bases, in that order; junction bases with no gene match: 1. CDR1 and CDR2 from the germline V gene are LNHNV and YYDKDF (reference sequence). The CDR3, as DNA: TGTGCCACCAGCAGAGAGGCGGGAGGCTCCTACGAGCAGTACTTC. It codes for CATSREAGGSYEQYF. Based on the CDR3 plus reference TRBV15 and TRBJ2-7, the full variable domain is DAMVIQNPRYQVTQFGKPVTLSCSQTLNHNVMYWYQQKSSQAPKLLFHYYDKDFNNEADTPDNFQSRRPNTSFCFLDIRSPGLGDTAMYLCATSREAGGSYEQYFGPGTRLTVT.

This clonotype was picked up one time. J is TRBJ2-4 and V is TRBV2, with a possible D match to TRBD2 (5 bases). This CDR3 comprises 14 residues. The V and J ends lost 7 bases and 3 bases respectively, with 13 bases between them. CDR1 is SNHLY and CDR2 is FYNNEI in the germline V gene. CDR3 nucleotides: TGTGCCAGCAATAGAGCGGCGGGCAAAAACATTCAGTACTTC. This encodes CASNRAAGKNIQYF.

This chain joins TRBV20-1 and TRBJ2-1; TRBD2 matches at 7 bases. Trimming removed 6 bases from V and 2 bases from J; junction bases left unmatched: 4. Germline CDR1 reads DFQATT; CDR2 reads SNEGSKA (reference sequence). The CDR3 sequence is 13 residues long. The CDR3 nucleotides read TGCAGTGCGGAACGGGAGGCCTACAATGAGCAGTTCTTC. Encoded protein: CSAEREAYNEQFF.

DNA of the CDR3: TGCAGTGCTCGAGCGACAGGGCAGAGCCCAGGGACTGAAGCTTTCTTT. Its translation is CSARATGQSPGTEAFF. The chain links TRBV20-1 to TRBJ1-1; 7 bases map to TRBD1. Looked up from germline, CDR1 is DFQATT and CDR2 is SNEGSKA (reference sequence). The V segment lost 5 bases and the J segment 5 bases; nucleotides outside the gene matches: 17. The CDR3 runs 16 residues.

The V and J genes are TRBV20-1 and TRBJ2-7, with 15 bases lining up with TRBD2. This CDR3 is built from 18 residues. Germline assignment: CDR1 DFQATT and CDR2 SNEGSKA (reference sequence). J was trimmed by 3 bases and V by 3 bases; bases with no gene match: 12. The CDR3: CSASLKRGTSGGNYEQYF. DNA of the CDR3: TGCAGTGCTAGTTTGAAGAGGGGGACTAGCGGGGGGAACTACGAGCAGTACTTC.

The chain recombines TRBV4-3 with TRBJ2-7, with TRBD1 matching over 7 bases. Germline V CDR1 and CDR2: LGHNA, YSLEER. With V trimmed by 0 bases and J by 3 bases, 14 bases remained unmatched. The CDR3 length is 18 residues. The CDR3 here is CASSQDAFNRGGRYEQYF. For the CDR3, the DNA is TGCGCCAGCAGCCAAGATGCATTTAACAGGGGTGGGCGCTACGAGCAGTACTTC.

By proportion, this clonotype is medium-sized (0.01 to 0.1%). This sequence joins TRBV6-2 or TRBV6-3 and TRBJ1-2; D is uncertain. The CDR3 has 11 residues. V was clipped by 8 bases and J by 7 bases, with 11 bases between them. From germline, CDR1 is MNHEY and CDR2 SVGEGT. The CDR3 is CASAASLGYTF. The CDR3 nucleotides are TGTGCCAGCGCCGCTTCCCTTGGCTACACCTTC.

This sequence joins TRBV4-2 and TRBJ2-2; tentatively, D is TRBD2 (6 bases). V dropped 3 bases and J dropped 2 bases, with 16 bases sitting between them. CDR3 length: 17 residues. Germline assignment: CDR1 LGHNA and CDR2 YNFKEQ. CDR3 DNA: TGTGCCAGCAGCCAGGGGGACTGGACCTTAAACACCGGGGAGCTGTTTTTT. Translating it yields CASSQGDWTLNTGELFF.

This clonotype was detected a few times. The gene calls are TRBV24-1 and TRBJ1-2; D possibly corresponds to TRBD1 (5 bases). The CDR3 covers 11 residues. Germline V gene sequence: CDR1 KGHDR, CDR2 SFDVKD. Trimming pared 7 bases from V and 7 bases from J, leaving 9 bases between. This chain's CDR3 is CATSSGAGYTF. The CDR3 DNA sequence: TGTGCCACCAGCAGCGGGGCTGGCTACACCTTC.

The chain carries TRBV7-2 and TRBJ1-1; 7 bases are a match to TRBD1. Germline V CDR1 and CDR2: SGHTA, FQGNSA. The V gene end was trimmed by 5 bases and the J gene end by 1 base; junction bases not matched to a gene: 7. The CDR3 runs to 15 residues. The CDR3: CASSTYRGRNTEAFF. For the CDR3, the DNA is TGTGCCAGCAGCACTTACAGGGGCCGGAACACTGAAGCTTTCTTT.

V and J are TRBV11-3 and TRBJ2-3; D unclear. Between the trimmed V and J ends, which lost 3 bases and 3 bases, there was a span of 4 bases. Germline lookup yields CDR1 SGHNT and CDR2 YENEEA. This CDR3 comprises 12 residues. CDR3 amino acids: CASSLGTDTQYF. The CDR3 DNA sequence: TGTGCCAGCAGCTTGGGAACAGATACGCAGTATTTT.

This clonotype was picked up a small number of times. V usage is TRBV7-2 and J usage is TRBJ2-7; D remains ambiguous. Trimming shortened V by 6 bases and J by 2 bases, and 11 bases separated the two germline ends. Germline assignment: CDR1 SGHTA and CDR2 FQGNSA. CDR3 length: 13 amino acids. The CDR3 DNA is TGTGCCAGCAGTCCGAAAGGGCCCTACGAGCAGTACTTC. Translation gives CASSPKGPYEQYF.

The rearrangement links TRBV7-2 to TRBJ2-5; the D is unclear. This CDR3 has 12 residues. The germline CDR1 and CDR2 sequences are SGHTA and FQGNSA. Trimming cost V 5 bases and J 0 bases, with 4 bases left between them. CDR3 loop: CASSGNQETQYF. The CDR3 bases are TGTGCCAGCAGCGGAAACCAAGAGACCCAGTACTTC.